The T cell receptor (beta chain) described here comes from a study of vaccination and CD4 T cells after COVID-19. Across the study: The authors exposed cells to overlapping spike peptides derived from SARS-CoV-2, HCoV-NL63, HCoV-OC43 and HCoV-229E.

Noted treatment: approximately 11-day PBMC culture with coronavirus spike peptide pools or control peptides (ViraFEST assay). This clonotype was seen a few times. The antigen is not known. Findings of the study overall: Counts of SARS-CoV-2-reactive clonotypes had a median that went from around 21 to 38, a nonsignificant change. The study examined relatively few convalescent patients and included no early post-infection timepoints. Looking at convalescent patients, 304 of their 307 vaccine-specific clones were spike mono-reactive.

An Oncomine TCR Beta short-read assay was used to sequence the DNA from cultured CD4+ T cells. MiXCR, run by TCRdb on the PCR reads, gives a single entry per CDR3 protein. The sample includes over 8,500 distinct CDR3 sequences, around 20% of them seen just once. The V gene's germline CDR1 is DFQATT and CDR2 SNEGSKA (reference sequence). V was pared by 1 base and J by 5 bases, with 14 bases between. The CDR3 runs 14 residues. The sample was CD4+ T cells from blood, cultured in vitro, taken after SARS-CoV-2 vaccination. The TCR originated in a human donor who had recovered from COVID-19. V is TRBV20-1 and J is TRBJ2-5; D gene uncertain. Here the CDR3 DNA reads TGCAGTGCTAGAGGTCGCAGGAGATGGGAGACCCAGTACTTC. Translating gives CSARGRRRWETQYF.